These T cell receptor beta chains were read from a single sample in a study of T cell repertoires in cytomegalovirus infection. TCRdb analysed the reads with MiXCR anew, one entry per CDR3 protein. The data show more than 250,000 distinct CDR3 sequences, roughly an eighth seen once. The sample was PBMCs. The receptors derive from a human donor in good health (CMV status not recorded). Some clones in this sample may be carry-over from other donors' samples. CDR3s include the opening cysteine and the closing phenylalanine or tryptophan. The D gene is left open where the match is weak. The size entry is marked missing in some rows and otherwise reads once, few, many or a size class.

j_call v_call clone_size cdr3_length d_call cdr3_nt cdr3_aa
TRBJ2-4 TRBV7-2 many 16 TRBD2 TGTGCCAGCAGCTTAGCGGGCGGGGGGGCCAAAAACATTCAGTACTTC CASSLAGGGAKNIQYF
TRBJ1-1 TRBV18 many 13 TRBD1 TGTGCCAGCTCACCGACAGGGGGAACTGAAGCTTTCTTT CASSPTGGTEAFF
TRBJ2-1 TRBV7-2 many 12 - TGTGCCAGCAGCTTATCTGACTCGGGGCAGTTCTTC CASSLSDSGQFF
TRBJ1-1 TRBV27 - 12 - TGTGCCAGCAGGAGAATGGGGGGTGAAGCTTTCTTT CASRRMGGEAFF
TRBJ2-7 TRBV24-1 - 14 TRBD2 TGTGCCACCAGTGAGGGCCTAGCGGGAAACGAGCAGTACTTC CATSEGLAGNEQYF
TRBJ1-1 TRBV12-3/TRBV12-4 many 14 - TGTGCCAGCAGGGCAACAGGCCCAGGGACTGAAGCTTTCTTT CASRATGPGTEAFF
TRBJ1-3 TRBV29-1 - 13 - TGCAGCGCTATAAGGAACTCTGGAAACACCATATATTTT CSAIRNSGNTIYF
TRBJ1-6 TRBV7-9 many 14 - TGTGCCAGCAGCTTTGGACCAGGGGATTCACCCCTCCACTTT CASSFGPGDSPLHF
TRBJ2-7 TRBV2 - 13 TRBD1 TGTGCCAGTTGGGACAGGGGCTCCTACGAGCAGTACTTC CASWDRGSYEQYF
TRBJ2-5 TRBV20-1 - 15 TRBD2 TGCAGTGCTAGAGCGTCGGCGGGGGGGCGGGAGACCCAGTACTTC CSARASAGGRETQYF
TRBJ2-1 TRBV19 few 16 - TGTGCCAGTAGCCTGGGACCCTTTAGCTCCTACAATGAGCAGTTCTTC CASSLGPFSSYNEQFF
TRBJ2-1 TRBV20-1 few 17 TRBD2 TGCAGTGCTAGAAGAGCCGGGACTAGCGGGCCGTACAATGAGCAGTTCTTC CSARRAGTSGPYNEQFF
TRBJ1-6 TRBV4-1 many 15 - TGCGCCAGCAGCCAAGAGGACAGCGACAATTCACCCCTCCACTTT CASSQEDSDNSPLHF
TRBJ2-3 TRBV20-1 - 16 TRBD2 TGCAGTGCTCCTCCAGGAGCGGGAGGGCTCACAGATACGCAGTATTTT CSAPPGAGGLTDTQYF
TRBJ1-6 TRBV12-3/TRBV12-4 many 15 TRBD1 TGTGCCAGCACCTCGGGGGACAGTAGCAATTCACCCCTCCACTTT CASTSGDSSNSPLHF
TRBJ1-1 TRBV12-3/TRBV12-4 - 14 TRBD1 TGTGCCAGCACCCTGGAGGGGGCGAGGACTGAAGCTTTCTTT CASTLEGARTEAFF
TRBJ2-2 TRBV5-6 - 16 TRBD1 TGTGCCAGCAGCTTGCCTTTCGCGGGACAGGCCGGGGAGCTGTTTTTT CASSLPFAGQAGELFF
TRBJ2-1 TRBV28 - 15 - TGTGCCAGCGGGCGTACCGGGACATCATACAATGAGCAGTTCTTC CASGRTGTSYNEQFF
TRBJ1-2 TRBV7-3 many 14 TRBD1 TGTGCCAGCAGCACCCATCAGGGGGCCGGTGGCTACACCTTC CASSTHQGAGGYTF
TRBJ2-5 TRBV7-7 - 15 TRBD1 TGTGCCAGCAGCCAAACCTCGGACAGGGGAGAGACCCAGTACTTC CASSQTSDRGETQYF
TRBJ2-5 TRBV7-8 many 14 TRBD1 TGTGCCAGCAGCTTCCGGGACAGCCGAGAGACCCAGTACTTC CASSFRDSRETQYF
TRBJ1-2 TRBV7-2 few 14 - TGTGCCAGCAGCTCAAACCCGGTCAGTTATGGCTACACCTTC CASSSNPVSYGYTF
TRBJ2-7 TRBV10-1 many 14 - TGCGCCAGCAGTGCGGGGAACGCCCGGGGCGAGCAGTACTTC CASSAGNARGEQYF
TRBJ2-1 TRBV20-1 many 15 TRBD2 TGCAGTGCTCCCCGCGCTAGCGGGGGGGGGGATGAGCAGTTCTTC CSAPRASGGGDEQFF
TRBJ1-1 TRBV7-8 many 14 - TGTGCCAGCATTCTAGGGACGGGGAACACTGAAGCTTTCTTT CASILGTGNTEAFF
TRBJ2-7 TRBV4-3 - 14 - TGCGCCAGCAGCCAAGATTTGGCCTCCTACGAGCAGTACTTC CASSQDLASYEQYF
TRBJ2-3 TRBV20-1 - 13 - TGCAGTGCATTCGGACGTACCGCAGATACGCAGTATTTT CSAFGRTADTQYF
TRBJ1-6 TRBV10-3 many 17 - TGTGCCATCAGTGAGTCGACTCTGGGCGCCTATAATTCACCCCTCCACTTT CAISESTLGAYNSPLHF
TRBJ1-5 TRBV7-8 many 17 - TGTGCCAGCAGCTTGCTGGACAGACCCACTTCAAATCAGCCCCAGCATTTT CASSLLDRPTSNQPQHF
TRBJ1-1 TRBV9 few 15 - TGTGCCAGCAGCCCACGGGACACCATGAACACTGAAGCTTTCTTT CASSPRDTMNTEAFF
TRBJ2-7 TRBV5-1 many 15 - TGCGCCAGCAGCAGGGAGGGGGATCCCGCCTACGAGCAGTACTTC CASSREGDPAYEQYF
TRBJ2-7 TRBV13 many 13 TRBD2 TGTGCCAGCAGCTTAGCGGGAGGTAACGAGCAGTACTTC CASSLAGGNEQYF
TRBJ2-7 TRBV14 - 18 - TGTGCCAGCAGATTCGAAAAAAGCGAGGGGCCCGTGGTCTACGAGCAGTACTTC CASRFEKSEGPVVYEQYF
TRBJ2-2 TRBV4-1 many 15 TRBD1 TGCGCCAGCAACTACCTCCCAGGGGGCCCCGGGGAGCTGTTTTTT CASNYLPGGPGELFF
TRBJ2-7 TRBV7-8 many 13 - TGTGCCAGCAGCTTAAGGACAGTCTACGAGCAGTACTTC CASSLRTVYEQYF